The TCR beta chain under discussion was sequenced for a study of Graves' ophthalmopathy and Graves' hyperthyroidism. V trimming: 0 bases; J trimming: 4 bases; junction bases outside the gene matches: 10. The CDR3 contains 17 residues. Germline V gene data show CDR1 as SGDLS and CDR2 as YYNGEE. Ineligible for inclusion were patients with other autoimmune diseases, uncontrolled infections, pregnancy or lactation. The source of the PBMCs was over 8.5 ml of fresh peripheral blood. This clonotype was seen a handful of times. Antigen: not known. RNA transcripts served as template for amplifying TCR beta CDR3 sequences. HTBI primers primed a first-round RT-PCR, and a second-round multiplex PCR followed. TCRdb reprocessed the multiplex PCR reads with MiXCR, giving one entry per CDR3 protein. Of 660,000 or so distinct CDR3 sequences in the sample, just over 40% are singletons; the top ten hold 2.5% to 3.5%. General study findings and limits: Among expanded thyroid clonotypes above 0.001 frequency, most also occurred in blood.

Sequences were obtained from peripheral blood. The chain has TRBV9 and TRBJ2-5; 9 bases agree with TRBD2. The TCR comes from an adult man with Graves' ophthalmopathy. This chain's CDR3 is CASSVGASGTGVETQYF. CDR3 DNA sequence: TGTGCCAGCAGCGTAGGCGCTAGCGGGACCGGGGTAGAGACCCAGTACTTC.